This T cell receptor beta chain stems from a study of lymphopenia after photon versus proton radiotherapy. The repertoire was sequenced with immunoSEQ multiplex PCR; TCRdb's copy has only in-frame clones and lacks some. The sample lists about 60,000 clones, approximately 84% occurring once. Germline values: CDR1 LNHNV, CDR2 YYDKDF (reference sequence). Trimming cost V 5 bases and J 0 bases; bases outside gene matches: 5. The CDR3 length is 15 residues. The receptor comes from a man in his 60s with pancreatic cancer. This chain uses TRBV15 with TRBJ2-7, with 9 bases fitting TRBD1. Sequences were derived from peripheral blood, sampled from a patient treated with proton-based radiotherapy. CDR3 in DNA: TGTGCCACCAGCGGAGGGGGACAGGGCTCCTACGAGCAGTACTTC. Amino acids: CATSGGGQGSYEQYF.